The rows below give T cell receptor beta chains drawn from one sample of a study of T cells after yellow fever vaccination. From the 5' RACE reads, TCRdb called clonotypes with MiXCR, one entry per CDR3 protein. The data contain 150,000 or so distinct CDR3 sequences, more than 5.5% of them singletons. Sample: CD4+ T cells sorted from PBMCs, taken 4 to 6 days after the first yellow fever vaccination. The receptors were sampled from a man between 18 and 35 years old who received the YFV17D yellow fever vaccine. Each CDR3 is given with its conserved first and last residue. The order of the fields is clone size, J gene, V gene, D gene, CDR3 protein, CDR3 DNA. A D gene is named only where the DNA matches it firmly. Some rows have no size entry. The others give once, few or many, or a class for an expanded clone.

many | TRBJ2-7 | TRBV7-8 | . | CASSEGPSYEQYF | TGTGCCAGCAGCGAGGGACCCTCCTACGAGCAGTACTTC
many | TRBJ1-4 | TRBV7-9 | TRBD1 | CASSSRTGRTEKLFF | TGTGCCAGCAGCTCCCGGACAGGGCGAACAGAAAAACTGTTTTTT
few | TRBJ2-3 | TRBV28 | . | CASSSVRGKNTQYF | TGTGCCAGCAGTTCTGTCAGGGGAAAGAATACGCAGTATTTT
many | TRBJ1-2 | TRBV5-5 | TRBD1 | CASSFDTGGLYGYTF | TGTGCCAGCAGCTTTGACACAGGGGGTCTCTATGGCTACACCTTC
many | TRBJ1-5 | TRBV5-6 | . | CASSLGDGKPQHF | TGTGCCAGCAGCTTGGGTGATGGTAAGCCCCAGCATTTT
few | TRBJ2-5 | TRBV18 | TRBD1 | CASSPPGDRETQYF | TGTGCCAGCTCACCACCCGGGGACAGGGAGACCCAGTACTTC
. | TRBJ1-2 | TRBV20-1 | . | CSARAAECVGYTF | TGCAGTGCTAGAGCAGCAGAATGTGTCGGCTACACCTTC
few | TRBJ2-2 | TRBV10-3 | TRBD1 | CAITQGDDTGELFF | TGTGCCATCACGCAGGGGGATGACACCGGGGAGCTGTTTTTT
. | TRBJ2-1 | TRBV7-9 | . | CAIGPGVGNEQFF | TGTGCCATCGGCCCCGGGGTCGGGAATGAGCAGTTCTTC
many | TRBJ2-3 | TRBV11-2 | . | CASSSVSDISTDTQYF | TGTGCCAGCAGCTCGGTTAGCGACATTAGCACAGATACGCAGTATTTT
. | TRBJ1-5 | TRBV10-2 | . | CASSEQGGQPQHF | TGCGCCAGCAGTGAGCAGGGTGGTCAGCCCCAGCATTTT
. | TRBJ2-5 | TRBV20-1 | TRBD1 | CCARVGATGSGEETQYF | TGCTGTGCTAGAGTCGGAGCGACAGGGTCGGGTGAAGAGACCCAGTACTTC
few | TRBJ2-5 | TRBV5-4 | . | CASSLAVTQETQYF | TGTGCCAGCAGCTTGGCGGTGACCCAAGAGACCCAGTACTTC
. | TRBJ1-2 | TRBV12-3/TRBV12-4 | TRBD1 | CASSLGQGRYGYTF | TGTGCCAGCAGTTTGGGACAGGGACGGTATGGCTACACCTTC
many | TRBJ1-1 | TRBV11-3 | TRBD1 | CASSLQTRGGGTEAFF | TGTGCCAGCAGCCTCCAGACCAGGGGGGGTGGGACTGAAGCTTTCTTT
few | TRBJ1-3 | TRBV11-1 | TRBD1 | CASSSGQGRNTIYF | TGTGCCAGCAGCTCCGGACAGGGGCGAAACACCATATATTTT